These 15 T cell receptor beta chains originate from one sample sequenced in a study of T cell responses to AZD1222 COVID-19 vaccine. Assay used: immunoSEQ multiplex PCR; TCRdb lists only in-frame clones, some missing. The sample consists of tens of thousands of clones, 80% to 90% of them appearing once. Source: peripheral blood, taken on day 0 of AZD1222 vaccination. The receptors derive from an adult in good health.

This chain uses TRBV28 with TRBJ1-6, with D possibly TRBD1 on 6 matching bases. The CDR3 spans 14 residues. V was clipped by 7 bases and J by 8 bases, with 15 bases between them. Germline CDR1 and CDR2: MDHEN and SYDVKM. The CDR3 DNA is TGTGCCAGCACACAACGGGGGGGCTATTCACCCCTCCACTTT. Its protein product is CASTQRGGYSPLHF.

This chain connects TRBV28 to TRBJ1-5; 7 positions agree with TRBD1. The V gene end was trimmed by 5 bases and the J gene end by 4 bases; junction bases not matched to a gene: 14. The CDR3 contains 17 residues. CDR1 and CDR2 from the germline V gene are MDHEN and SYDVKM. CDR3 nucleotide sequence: TGTGCCAGCAGTACCGACAGGGTTCTAGGACAGAATCAGCCCCAGCATTTT. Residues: CASSTDRVLGQNQPQHF.

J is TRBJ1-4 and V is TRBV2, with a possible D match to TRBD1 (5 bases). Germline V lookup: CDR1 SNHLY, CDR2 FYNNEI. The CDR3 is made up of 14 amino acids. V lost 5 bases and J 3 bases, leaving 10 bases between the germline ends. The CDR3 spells CASSPLQANEKLFF. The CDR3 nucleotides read TGTGCCAGCAGTCCCCTACAGGCTAATGAAAAACTGTTTTTT.

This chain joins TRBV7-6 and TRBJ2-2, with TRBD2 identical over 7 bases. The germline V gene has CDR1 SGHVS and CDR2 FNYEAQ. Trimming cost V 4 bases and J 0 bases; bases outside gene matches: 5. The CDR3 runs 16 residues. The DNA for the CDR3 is TGTGCCAGCAGCTACCGACTAGCTACGAACACCGGGGAGCTGTTTTTT. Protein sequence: CASSYRLATNTGELFF.

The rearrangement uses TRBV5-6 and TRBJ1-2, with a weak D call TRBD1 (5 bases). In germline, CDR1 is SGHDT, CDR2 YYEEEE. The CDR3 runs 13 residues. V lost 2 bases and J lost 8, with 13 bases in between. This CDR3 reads CASSFGGVGGYTF. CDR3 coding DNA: TGTGCCAGCAGCTTTGGGGGTGTGGGAGGCTACACCTTC.

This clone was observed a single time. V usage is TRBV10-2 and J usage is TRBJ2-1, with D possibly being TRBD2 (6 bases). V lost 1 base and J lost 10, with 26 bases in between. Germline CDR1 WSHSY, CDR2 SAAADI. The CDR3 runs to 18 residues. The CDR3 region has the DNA TGCGCCAGCAGTGAGTGGGGCTTCGCGGGGCCGAACCAAGGGGAGCAGTTCTTC. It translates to CASSEWGFAGPNQGEQFF.

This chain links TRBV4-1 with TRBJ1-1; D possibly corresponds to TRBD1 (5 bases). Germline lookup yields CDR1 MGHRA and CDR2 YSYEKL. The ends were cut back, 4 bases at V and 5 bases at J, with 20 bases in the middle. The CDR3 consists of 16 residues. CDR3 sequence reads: CASSPWTGPGGTEAFF. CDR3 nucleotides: TGCGCCAGCAGCCCCTGGACGGGGCCCGGGGGAACTGAAGCTTTCTTT.

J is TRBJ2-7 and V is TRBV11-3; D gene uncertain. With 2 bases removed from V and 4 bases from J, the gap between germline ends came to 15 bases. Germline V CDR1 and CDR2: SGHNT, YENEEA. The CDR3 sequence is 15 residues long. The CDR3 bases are TGTGCCAGCAGCTTAAAGATCGGGCCCGATTACGAGCAGTACTTC. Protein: CASSLKIGPDYEQYF.

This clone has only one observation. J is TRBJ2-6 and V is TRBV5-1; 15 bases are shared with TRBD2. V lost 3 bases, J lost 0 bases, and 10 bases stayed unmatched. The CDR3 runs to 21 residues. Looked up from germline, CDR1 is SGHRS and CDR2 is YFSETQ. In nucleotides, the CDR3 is TGCGCCAGCAGCTCCCCACGGACTAGCGGGGGGGAAAACTCTGGGGCCAACGTCCTGACTTTC. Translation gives CASSSPRTSGGENSGANVLTF.

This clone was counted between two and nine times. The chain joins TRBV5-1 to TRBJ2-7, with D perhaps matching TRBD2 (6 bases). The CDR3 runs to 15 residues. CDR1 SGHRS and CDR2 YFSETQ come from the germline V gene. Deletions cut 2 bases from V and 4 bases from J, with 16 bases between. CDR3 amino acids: CASSLEGGAVYEQYF. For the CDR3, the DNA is TGCGCCAGCAGCTTAGAAGGAGGGGCCGTTTACGAGCAGTACTTC.

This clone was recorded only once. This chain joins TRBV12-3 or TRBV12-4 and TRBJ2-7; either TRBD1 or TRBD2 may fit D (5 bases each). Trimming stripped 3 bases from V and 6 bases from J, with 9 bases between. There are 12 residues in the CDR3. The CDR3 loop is CASSFRGREQYF. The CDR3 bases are TGTGCCAGCAGTTTTCGGGGCCGCGAGCAGTACTTC.

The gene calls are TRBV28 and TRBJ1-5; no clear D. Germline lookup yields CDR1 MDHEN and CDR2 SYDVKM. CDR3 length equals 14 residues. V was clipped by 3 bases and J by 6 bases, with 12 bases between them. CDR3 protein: CASSLGRSGQPQHF. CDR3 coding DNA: TGTGCCAGCAGTTTGGGTAGGTCAGGTCAGCCCCAGCATTTT.

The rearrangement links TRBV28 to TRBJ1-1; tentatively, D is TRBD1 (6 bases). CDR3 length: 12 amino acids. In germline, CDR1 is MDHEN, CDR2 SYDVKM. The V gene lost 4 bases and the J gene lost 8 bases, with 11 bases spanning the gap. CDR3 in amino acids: CASSWQGREAFF. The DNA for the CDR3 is TGTGCCAGCAGTTGGCAGGGGAGAGAAGCTTTCTTT.

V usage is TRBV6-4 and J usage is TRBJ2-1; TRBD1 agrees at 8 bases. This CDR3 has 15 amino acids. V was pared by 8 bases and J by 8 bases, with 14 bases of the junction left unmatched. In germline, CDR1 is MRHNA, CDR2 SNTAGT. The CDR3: CASHGQGKQVDEQFF. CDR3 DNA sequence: TGTGCCAGCCATGGACAGGGAAAACAAGTCGATGAGCAGTTCTTC.

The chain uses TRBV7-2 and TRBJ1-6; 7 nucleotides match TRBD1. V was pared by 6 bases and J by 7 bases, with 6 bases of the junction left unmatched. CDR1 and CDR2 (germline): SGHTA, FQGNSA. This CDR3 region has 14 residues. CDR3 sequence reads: CASRGQLMNSPLHF. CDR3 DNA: TGTGCCAGCAGGGGACAGCTGATGAATTCACCCCTCCACTTT.